This T cell receptor (beta chain) appears in the sequencing data of a study of naive CD8 T cells in extremely preterm neonates. Study information: The methods list adults as 20-50 years; the abstract says 25-50.

Method: immunoSEQ multiplex PCR; TCRdb's copy keeps in-frame clones and lacks some. The data contain about 7,600 clones, 95% to 98% of them seen just once; the ten biggest clones take up more than 2.5%. V lost 1 base to trimming and J lost 4 bases, with 10 bases between them. The germline V gene encodes CDR1 LGHNA and CDR2 YSLEER. The CDR3 spans 14 residues. The clonotype comes from a human donor in good health. Sequenced: naive CD8+ T cells from blood. The chain carries TRBV4-3 and TRBJ1-2, with D maybe TRBD1 (5 bases). In nucleotides, the CDR3 is TGCGCCAGCAGCCAAGCCTGGGGGGGCTATGGCTACACCTTC. Amino acids: CASSQAWGGYGYTF.